This TCR beta chain was identified during a study of CD4 T cells in relation to SARS-CoV-2 and coronaviruses (dated by TCRdb to the early 2020s). With respect to the entire study: In the ViraFEST assay, PBMCs were grown with antigen for roughly 10 days, and TCR beta CDR3s were then sequenced to identify antigen-specific clonal expansions. A different TCR-beta assay, based on Illumina, was used to sequence expansion assays from other donors in the study. At the level of individual TCR clonotypes, the study evaluated whether memory CD4+ T cells crossreact between the spike proteins of SARS-CoV-2 and those of common cold coronaviruses. An HIV-1 Nef peptide pool or a culture without peptide was used as the negative reference condition. The Adaptive Biotechnologies TCR-sequencing kit was used to sequence samples from a few pre-COVID donors and the naive versus memory experiments, whereas other data were Illumina-based. Shared crossreactive spike epitopes were mapped to their HLA restriction using patient-derived lymphoblastoid cell lines.

CD4+ T cells from unexposed donors were collected before the COVID-19 pandemic (2011-2018). Following 10 days of culture, the EasySep CD4+ T cell isolation kit was used to isolate CD4+ T cells. Unexposed donor CD4+ T cells were tested for reactivity to SARS-CoV-2 S and N and four common cold coronavirus spike pools, as cell number allowed. Each well received over 1.5 million PBMCs, cultured in IMDM supplemented with approximately 5% human AB serum and roughly 10 IU/ml IL-2. Half of the culture medium was replaced with fresh IL-2-containing medium on days 3 and 7. In general, every peptide culture condition was set up in three replicate wells. The leukapheresis product for the unexposed donors was obtained through commercial purchase. Ficoll-Paque PLUS gradient centrifugation was used to isolate PBMCs from either whole blood or leukapheresis product. PBMCs were either cryopreserved at -140 degrees C or used fresh in the expansion assay. The QIAamp Micro DNA Kit was used to extract genomic DNA from the CD4+ T cells.

This clone was observed a single time. What this receptor recognizes is not known. The record has no base qualities; no much larger clone is one base away. V loses 4 bases, J loses 6 bases, and the germline ends lie 16 bases apart. The CDR3 numbers 15 residues from cysteine through phenylalanine. Only the CDR3 DNA is retained, 45 bases long and in frame from the first base. According to the germline V gene, CDR1 reads SGDLS and CDR2 reads YYNGEE. What the authors observed across the whole study: Roughly 64% of donors had memory CD4+ clonotypes that crossrecognized SARS-CoV-2 and at least one common cold coronavirus spike. Crossreactive clones showed significantly weaker SARS-CoV-2-driven expansion than monoreactive clones, consistent with antigenic imprinting. Because no donor provided both pre-pandemic and post-infection samples, tracing the source of pre-existing responses was limited. The study was limited by small numbers of patients and tested TCRs. Crossreactivity analysis centred on spike protein, so crossreactivity against other viral proteins was not assessed.

The protocol used for the library was the immunoSEQ multiplex PCR assay. Concerning the study's data processing: During preprocessing, nonproductive sequences were discarded, as were any CDR3s that did not begin with C, did not end with F or W, or were shorter than 7 amino acids. Antigen-specific clonotypes were called with the MANAFEST web app on the basis of expansion relative to the reference and to other culture wells. A clone counted as positive if significantly expanded in 2 of 3 replicate wells versus the reference culture at FDR below 0.05. A further requirement for positive clones was significant expansion compared with all other tandem wells, along with an odds ratio above 5. After three terminal residues were trimmed from each end, CDR3 homology was quantified as pairwise Levenshtein distance using the stringdist R package. TCRdb provides this immuneACCESS table in a form limited to in-frame rearrangements. Some clones are lacking; in checked studies, under half of them reflect an unresolved V gene, and why the rest are absent is not known. For V, J and clone size, that table is used; D and trimming come from the DNA. Across this sample there are more than 20,000 clones, with about 66% seen only once. The ten largest account for approximately 11% of the sample.

Sequencing was carried out using CD4+ T cells from PBMCs, cultured in vitro. The chain links TRBV9 with TRBJ1-4; TRBD1 might be the D gene, on 6 matching bases. This TCR derives from a human donor in good health. The nucleotide sequence reads as follows: TGTGCCAGCAGCCGTCCAGGGGCTGGGGATGAAAAACTGTTTTTT. The resulting protein is CASSRPGAGDEKLFF.